This TCR beta chain was obtained from a study of blood T cells in healthy people across ages. Sample-barcoded 5' priming and a J-beta primer mix drove a second PCR of 7 to 11 cycles. Each CDR3 protein gets one entry after TCRdb re-called the 5' RACE reads with MiXCR. The table includes around 670,000 distinct CDR3 sequences, roughly 30% detected once. CDR1 and CDR2 (germline): LNHNV, YYDKDF (reference sequence). Trimming pared 0 bases from V and 5 bases from J, leaving 19 bases between. This CDR3 has 18 residues. Study-level points and caveats: Diversity of TCR beta per million T cells declined in a roughly linear way with age. Lack of knowledge of donor CMV status possibly confounded expanded clonotype changes.

The table lists this clonotype with a few counts. Antigen unknown. Source material: blood. This receptor was obtained from a woman older than 75 in good health. This chain connects TRBV15 to TRBJ2-2, with a weak D call TRBD1 (6 bases). The DNA for the CDR3 is TGTGCCACCAGCAGAGATCGTCCAGGACAGATGGGGACCGGGGAGCTGTTTTTT. Translating it yields CATSRDRPGQMGTGELFF.